This T cell receptor (beta chain) was recorded in a study of T cells in localized non-small cell lung cancer. Using immunoSEQ multiplex PCR, the repertoire was profiled, and TCRdb retains in-frame clones only, with some absent. The table includes roughly 26,000 clones, 81% detected once. Study-wide results and caveats: Adjacent uninvolved lung had the highest clonality, suggesting focused antigen responses. Tumor samples were not multi-region, leaving intratumor heterogeneity unexcluded. Patients showing higher blood T cell density tended to see longer overall survival.

As to this clone: Antigen specificity is unknown.

The V segment lost 2 bases and the J segment 8 bases; nucleotides outside the gene matches: 9. Germline V gene sequence: CDR1 SGHNT, CDR2 YYREEE (reference sequence). This CDR3 comprises 16 residues. The rearrangement joins TRBV5-4 to TRBJ2-1; 11 bases are a match to TRBD2. Sample: peripheral blood, taken before any cancer treatment. The clonotype originates from a man between 40 and 75 years old with stage III squamous cell lung carcinoma. CDR3 sequence: CASSLISGGAMHEQFF. In DNA form, the CDR3 reads TGTGCCAGCAGCTTAATTAGCGGGGGGGCCATGCATGAGCAGTTCTTC.